The 25 T cell receptor beta chains below all came from one sample that was sequenced in a study of blood T cell repertoires in COVID-19. Libraries were prepared by immunoSEQ multiplex PCR; TCRdb keeps only in-frame clonotypes and omits some of them. The repertoire includes some 250,000 clones, roughly 88% of them detected once, and approximately 30% sits in the top ten. The material sequenced was peripheral blood. The origin of the receptors is a man in his forties with acute or convalescent COVID-19.

The chain joins TRBV3-1 (or the pseudogene TRBV3-2) to TRBJ1-1, with D unresolved. This CDR3 is built from 14 residues. V was trimmed by 1 base and J by 5 bases, leaving 11 bases between them. CDR1 is LGHDT and CDR2 is YNNKEL in the germline V gene (reference sequence). CDR3 coding DNA: TGTGCCAGCAGCCAAGGCGTCAAGTCGACTGAAGCTTTCTTT. Protein: CASSQGVKSTEAFF.

This clone showed up just once. The chain is built from TRBV7-8 and TRBJ1-2; D possibly corresponds to TRBD1 (6 bases). The CDR3 has 16 amino acids. Germline V lookup: CDR1 SGHVS, CDR2 FQNEAQ. V dropped 5 bases and J dropped 1 base, with 17 bases sitting between them. The CDR3 protein is CASSRGGQLDNYGYTF. The CDR3 bases are TGTGCCAGCAGCAGAGGCGGACAGCTAGATAACTATGGCTACACCTTC.

The chain combines TRBV11-2 with TRBJ2-1, with TRBD1 matching over 7 bases. The J segment lost 3 bases and the V segment lost 4 bases, leaving 6 bases of the junction unmatched. The germline V gene encodes CDR1 SGHAT and CDR2 FQNNGV. The CDR3 covers 15 residues. The CDR3 spells CASSSSPGGYNEQFF. In DNA form, the CDR3 reads TGTGCCAGCAGCTCGAGTCCAGGGGGCTACAATGAGCAGTTCTTC.

This clone was seen a handful of times. The chain couples TRBV19 to TRBJ1-2; D gene unclear. V was cut by 5 bases and J by 5 bases, with 9 bases left in between. This CDR3 is 12 amino acids long. Germline CDR1 and CDR2: LNHDA and SQIVND (reference sequence). In nucleotides, the CDR3 is TGTGCCAGTAGTGTCACATCTTATGGCTACACCTTC. Protein: CASSVTSYGYTF.

The chain recombines TRBV6-2 or TRBV6-3 with TRBJ2-2; a possible D gene is TRBD1 (7 bases). Per germline, CDR1 MNHEY and CDR2 SVGEGT. The CDR3 covers 17 residues. V was pared by 2 bases and J by 4 bases, with 17 bases between. The DNA for the CDR3 is TGTGCCAGCAGTTACGCGCCCAGGGGGGTTAGCACCGGGGAGCTGTTTTTT. Translating gives CASSYAPRGVSTGELFF.

This sequence joins TRBV4-3 and TRBJ2-3; 7 positions agree with TRBD2. The CDR3 has 16 residues. The germline V gene encodes CDR1 LGHNA and CDR2 YSLEER. Losses at the gene ends were 0 bases for V and 0 bases for J; bases not matched to a gene: 3. This CDR3 is CASSQDGSGSTDTQYF. The CDR3 DNA reads TGCGCCAGCAGCCAAGATGGTAGCGGGAGCACAGATACGCAGTATTTT.

The chain joins TRBV7-9 to TRBJ1-2; 8 bases agree with TRBD1. Germline assignment: CDR1 SEHNR and CDR2 FQNEAQ (reference sequence). The length of the CDR3 is 14 residues. The V segment lost 3 bases and the J segment 6 bases; nucleotides outside the gene matches: 6. The CDR3 coding sequence is TGTGCCAGCAGCTTTGGACAGGGATTTGATGGCTACACCTTC. Its protein product is CASSFGQGFDGYTF. Full variable domain (remainder filled in from reference TRBV7-9 and TRBJ1-2): DTGVSQNPRHKITKRGQNVTFRCDPISEHNRLYWYRQTLGQGPEFLTYFQNEAQLEKSRLLSDRFSAERPKGSFSTLEIQRTEQGDSAMYLCASSFGQGFDGYTFGSGTRLTVV.

The genes are TRBV30 and TRBJ2-1; 9 bases agree with TRBD2. CDR1 and CDR2 (germline): GTSNPN, SVGIG (reference sequence). V was pared by 3 bases and J by 0 bases, with 6 bases of the junction left unmatched. This CDR3 has 16 amino acids. This CDR3 is CAWRASGAISYNEQFF. CDR3 DNA: TGTGCCTGGAGGGCTAGCGGGGCCATCTCCTACAATGAGCAGTTCTTC.

The genes are TRBV11-2 and TRBJ1-2; 8 bases fit TRBD1. The germline CDR1 and CDR2 sequences are SGHAT and FQNNGV. This CDR3 comprises 13 residues. After removal of 5 bases from V and 8 bases from J, the junction contained 7 bases not matched to a gene. The CDR3 loop reads CASSVTGVGGYTF. In DNA, the CDR3 is TGTGCCAGCAGCGTGACAGGGGTCGGCGGCTACACCTTC.

This clone has just a few counts. The chain is built from TRBV27 and TRBJ1-2; 7 positions agree with TRBD1. Germline-derived CDR1 and CDR2 are MNHEY and SMNVEV (reference sequence). This CDR3 region has 15 residues. V lost 5 bases to trimming and J lost 4 bases; unmatched junction nucleotides: 10. In DNA form, the CDR3 reads TGTGCCAGCAGTATCCACAGGGGTGGCGGCTATGGCTACACCTTC. Encoded protein: CASSIHRGGGYGYTF.

Written as DNA, the CDR3 is TGTGCCAGCAGCCAATCACAGGGGTTGGATGAAGCTTTCTTT. This encodes CASSQSQGLDEAFF. J is TRBJ1-1 and V is TRBV3-1 (or the pseudogene TRBV3-2); TRBD1 aligns across 7 bases. The germline V gene encodes CDR1 LGHDT and CDR2 YNNKEL (reference sequence). The V segment lost 2 bases and the J segment 7 bases; nucleotides outside the gene matches: 7. The CDR3 loop spans 14 amino acids.

This clone was observed a few times. J is TRBJ1-6 and V is TRBV5-5; 7 bases are a match to TRBD1. Germline V gene sequence: CDR1 SGHKS, CDR2 YYEKEE (reference sequence). The V gene end was trimmed by 1 base and the J gene end by 4 bases; junction bases not matched to a gene: 11. CDR3 length: 18 amino acids. CDR3 sequence: CASSLYRGGPGYNSPLHF. The CDR3 DNA reads TGTGCCAGCAGCTTGTACAGGGGAGGCCCTGGATATAATTCACCCCTCCACTTT.

V is TRBV19 and J is TRBJ1-2; 7 bases map to TRBD1. This CDR3 has 15 amino acids. The J segment lost 0 bases and the V segment lost 7 bases, leaving 8 bases of the junction unmatched. CDR1 and CDR2 (germline): LNHDA, SQIVND (reference sequence). In DNA form, the CDR3 reads TGTGCCAGTAAAAATCCGGGACAGTCTAACTATGGCTACACCTTC. As protein: CASKNPGQSNYGYTF.

In its sample, this clone was seen once. This chain uses TRBV3-1 (or the pseudogene TRBV3-2) with TRBJ2-7; 7 nucleotides agree with TRBD1. There are 14 residues in the CDR3. V trimming: 0 bases; J trimming: 3 bases; junction bases outside the gene matches: 2. Germline CDR1 and CDR2: LGHDT and YNNKEL (reference sequence). The CDR3 bases are TGTGCCAGCAGCCAAGAGCACAGGGGCTACGAGCAGTACTTC. Translated: CASSQEHRGYEQYF.

The chain carries TRBV29-1 and TRBJ1-1, with TRBD1 as a possible D gene (5 bases). The length of the CDR3 is 13 residues. The germline V gene encodes CDR1 SQVTM and CDR2 ANQGSEA. V was clipped by 7 bases and J by 6 bases, with 18 bases between them. CDR3 nucleotides: TGCAGCGCCCACCGGGGGGAACGGGCTGAAGCTTTCTTT. Translating gives CSAHRGERAEAFF.

The J gene is TRBJ1-5, the V gene TRBV2; 9 bases line up with TRBD1. This CDR3 region has 14 residues. The trim removed 4 bases at V and 7 bases at J, leaving 5 bases unmatched. From germline, CDR1 is SNHLY and CDR2 FYNNEI. The DNA for the CDR3 is TGTGCCAGCAGTGGGACAGGGGCGCGGCAGCCCCAGCATTTT. This codes for CASSGTGARQPQHF.

The chain combines TRBV5-6 with TRBJ2-2; a possible D gene is TRBD2 (7 bases). CDR3 length: 14 residues. Per germline, CDR1 SGHDT and CDR2 YYEEEE. V was cut by 4 bases and J by 6 bases, with 13 bases left in between. CDR3 DNA: TGTGCCAGCAGCGTCGGCGGGGGCCCCGGGGAGCTGTTTTTT. The encoded protein is CASSVGGGPGELFF.

V gene TRBV12-3 or TRBV12-4 combines with J gene TRBJ2-7; a weak D match, TRBD1 (6 bases). The V gene lost 0 bases and the J gene lost 12 bases, with 15 bases spanning the gap. The CDR3 has 13 amino acids. CDR3 DNA sequence: TGTGCCAGCAGTTTAGCGTCTGGGGGCTTACGGTACTTC. Its translation: CASSLASGGLRYF.

V gene TRBV25-1 combines with J gene TRBJ2-7; a weak D match, TRBD1 (6 bases). CDR1 is MGHDK, CDR2 SYGVNS, per germline. The ends were cut back, 4 bases at V and 0 bases at J, with 13 bases in the middle. The CDR3 extends over 15 amino acids. CDR3 region: CASSVPGTSSYEQYF. CDR3 nucleotides: TGTGCCAGCAGTGTTCCCGGGACAAGCTCCTACGAGCAGTACTTC.

The V call is TRBV15, the J call TRBJ1-5, with D hard to call. This CDR3 has 15 residues. V lost 0 bases to trimming and J lost 8 bases, with 14 bases between them. CDR1 is LNHNV and CDR2 is YYDKDF in the germline V gene (reference sequence). CDR3 protein: CATSRDKRPEEPQHF. As DNA, the CDR3 is TGTGCCACCAGCAGAGATAAGAGGCCTGAGGAGCCCCAGCATTTT.

The chain combines TRBV18 with TRBJ1-6; no definite D call. This CDR3 region has 14 residues. V shed 2 bases and J shed 7 bases, with 9 bases lying between them. CDR1 KGHSH and CDR2 LQKENI come from the germline V gene. The CDR3 nucleotides are TGTGCCAGCTCACCATCGGGAAAAAATTCACCCCTCCACTTT. Amino acid sequence: CASSPSGKNSPLHF.

This clone was recorded only once. The chain employs TRBV27 and TRBJ1-1; the D is unclear. Trimming removed 7 bases at V and 4 bases at J, with 16 bases between. Germline assignment: CDR1 MNHEY and CDR2 SMNVEV (reference sequence). This CDR3 comprises 14 residues. This chain's CDR3 is CASMRVTGSTEAFF. CDR3 coding DNA: TGTGCCAGCATGCGAGTAACGGGTTCCACTGAAGCTTTCTTT.

V and J are TRBV18 and TRBJ2-1; 9 positions match TRBD1. The junction had 6 bases not matched to a gene; V was cut back by 5 bases and J by 4 bases. Germline CDR1 is KGHSH and CDR2 is LQKENI. The CDR3 totals 15 residues. CDR3 in DNA: TGTGCCAGCTCAACCGGGACAGGGATTTACAATGAGCAGTTCTTC. The encoded protein is CASSTGTGIYNEQFF.

This sequence joins TRBV23-1 and TRBJ2-2, with 7 bases matching TRBD1. TRBV23-1 is annotated as an ORF whose role is uncertain. The CDR3 loop spans 16 amino acids. V lost 7 bases and J lost 10; bases outside the gene matches: 18. CDR3 sequence: CASTSLTGTASVELFF. In DNA form, the CDR3 reads TGCGCCAGCACTTCACTCACCGGGACAGCATCGGTGGAGCTGTTTTTT.

V and J are TRBV4-2 and TRBJ2-3; D gene unclear. Between the trimmed V and J ends, which lost 1 base and 5 bases, there was a span of 10 bases. This CDR3 has 14 amino acids. Germline V gene data show CDR1 as LGHNA and CDR2 as YNFKEQ. CDR3 sequence (DNA): TGTGCCAGCAGCCAAGGCGCCCGAGGAGATACGCAGTATTTT. Translating it yields CASSQGARGDTQYF.